The 9 T cell receptor beta chains in this list originate from one sample, sequenced in a study of blood T cell repertoires in COVID-19. Libraries were prepared by immunoSEQ multiplex PCR; TCRdb keeps only in-frame clonotypes and omits some of them. The sample has around 190,000 clones, over 80% seen once. Input material: peripheral blood. These receptors all come from a woman aged 55-70 years with COVID-19, enrolled during active disease.

The chain carries TRBV27 and TRBJ2-5; D is ambiguous. Deletions cut 5 bases from V and 0 bases from J, with 4 bases between. Germline loops: CDR1 MNHEY, CDR2 SMNVEV (reference sequence). The length of the CDR3 is 12 residues. CDR3 nucleotides: TGTGCCAGCAGTGTAGACCAAGAGACCCAGTACTTC. Translated: CASSVDQETQYF.

The rearrangement joins TRBV11-3 to TRBJ2-7; 7 nucleotides line up with TRBD1. With V trimmed by 6 bases and J by 3 bases, 17 bases remained unmatched. The CDR3 is made up of 17 amino acids. The germline V gene has CDR1 SGHNT and CDR2 YENEEA. The CDR3 DNA is TGTGCCAGCAGAAGGGGGCGGACAAGGCGCACCAACTACGAGCAGTACGTC. It yields the protein CASRRGRTRRTNYEQYV.

This chain connects TRBV7-6 to TRBJ1-1; 8 nucleotides align to TRBD1. CDR1 and CDR2 from the germline V gene are SGHVS and FNYEAQ. The CDR3 consists of 16 residues. The J segment lost 0 bases and the V segment lost 2 bases, leaving 5 bases of the junction unmatched. CDR3 loop: CASSLSTGGVNTEAFF. CDR3 DNA: TGTGCCAGCAGCTTAAGTACAGGGGGTGTGAACACTGAAGCTTTCTTT. Complete variable domain (other parts from reference TRBV7-6 and TRBJ1-1): GAGVSQSPRYKVTKRGQDVALRCDPISGHVSLYWYRQALGQGPEFLTYFNYEAQQDKSGLPNDRFSAERPEGSISTLTIQRTEQRDSAMYRCASSLSTGGVNTEAFFGQGTRLTVV.

There are a few counts of this clone. This chain joins TRBV7-9 and TRBJ1-1, with 8 bases fitting TRBD1. The V gene's germline CDR1 is SEHNR and CDR2 FQNEAQ (reference sequence). The V gene end was trimmed by 6 bases and the J gene end by 5 bases; junction bases not matched to a gene: 8. The CDR3 has 14 residues. CDR3 bases: TGTGCCAGCAGTCTACAGGGGGTTGGGACTGAAGCTTTCTTT. It yields the protein CASSLQGVGTEAFF.

The chain is built from TRBV5-6 and TRBJ2-5; D remains ambiguous. Germline CDR1 and CDR2: SGHDT and YYEEEE. The CDR3 consists of 15 residues. With 0 bases removed from V and 3 bases from J, the gap between germline ends came to 12 bases. CDR3 amino acids: CASSLAGRRKETQYF. DNA of the CDR3: TGTGCCAGCAGCTTGGCCGGTCGCCGAAAAGAGACCCAGTACTTC.

The J gene is TRBJ2-7, the V gene TRBV6-6, with no clear D. V was trimmed by 2 bases and J by 4 bases, leaving 9 bases between them. The CDR3 totals 13 residues. The V gene's germline CDR1 is MNHNY and CDR2 SVGAGI (reference sequence). The DNA of the CDR3 is TGTGCCAGCAGTTACCCCGAGAGTTACGAGCAGTACGTC. It codes for CASSYPESYEQYV.

The chain employs TRBV4-2 and TRBJ1-2; TRBD1 might be the D (5 bases). With 0 bases removed from V and 2 bases from J, the gap between germline ends came to 10 bases. Germline V lookup: CDR1 LGHNA, CDR2 YNFKEQ. The CDR3 covers 15 residues. CDR3 DNA: TGTGCCAGCAGCCAAGAGATGGGGCCCAACTATGGCTACACCTTC. Amino acid sequence: CASSQEMGPNYGYTF.

The chain has TRBV6-2 or TRBV6-3 and TRBJ2-2; weak D call: TRBD2 (6 bases). The CDR3 spans 16 residues. V lost 2 bases and J 0 bases, leaving 10 bases between the germline ends. Germline lookup yields CDR1 MNHEY and CDR2 SVGEGT. CDR3 coding DNA: TGTGCCAGCAGTTACACCGCGGGGCCGAACACCGGGGAGCTGTTTTTT. Translating it yields CASSYTAGPNTGELFF.

Turning to this clone: This CDR3 is also generated by other DNA sequences in the sample. The rearrangement uses TRBV9 and TRBJ2-5; D remains unclear. CDR1 and CDR2 from the germline V gene are SGDLS and YYNGEE. V lost 0 bases to trimming and J lost 2 bases, with 8 bases between them. The CDR3 loop spans 14 amino acids. Here the CDR3 reads CASSVGGLQETQYF. DNA for the CDR3: TGTGCCAGCAGCGTAGGAGGCCTACAAGAGACCCAGTACTTC.